Listed here are 17 T cell receptor beta chains from one sample, sequenced in a study of cytotoxic CD8 clonotypes in ibrutinib-treated CLL. Using immunoSEQ multiplex PCR, the repertoire was profiled, and TCRdb retains in-frame clones only, with some absent. The profile shows roughly 330,000 clones, about 61% of them singletons. This specimen consisted of PBMCs, obtained after 36 months of ibrutinib treatment. The receptors were sampled from a human donor with chronic lymphocytic leukemia.

V and J are TRBV28 and TRBJ2-7; D perhaps matches TRBD2 (6 bases). CDR1 is MDHEN, CDR2 SYDVKM, per germline. The CDR3 has 14 residues. The ends were cut back, 6 bases at V and 2 bases at J, with 14 bases in the middle. As DNA, the CDR3 is TGTGCCAGCAGCCCGACTAGTTTCCCCTACGAGCAGTACTTC. Protein sequence: CASSPTSFPYEQYF.

This chain joins TRBV10-3 and TRBJ1-1; D perhaps matches TRBD1 (6 bases). V was cut by 6 bases and J by 7 bases, with 12 bases left in between. Germline V gene lookup returns CDR1 ENHRY and CDR2 SYGVKD. This CDR3 comprises 12 residues. The CDR3 reads CAISPGQIEAFF. CDR3 sequence (DNA): TGTGCCATCAGCCCCGGACAGATTGAAGCTTTCTTT.

This clone appeared a few times. This chain uses TRBV10-3 with TRBJ1-1, with no clear D. CDR1 and CDR2 (germline): ENHRY, SYGVKD. Trimming stripped 8 bases from V and 4 bases from J, with 20 bases between. The CDR3 has 15 residues. CDR3 in amino acids: CAILNGSSRSTEAFF. The CDR3 DNA follows: TGTGCCATCCTGAATGGGTCCAGCAGGAGCACTGAAGCTTTCTTT.

This clone showed up just a few times. V usage is TRBV6-5 and J usage is TRBJ2-7; 9 positions agree with TRBD2. V lost 6 bases to trimming and J lost 4 bases; unmatched junction nucleotides: 4. Germline loops: CDR1 MNHEY, CDR2 SVGAGI. The CDR3 runs 13 residues. CDR3 protein: CASSRTSAYEQYF. The CDR3 DNA is TGTGCCAGCAGCAGGACTAGCGCGTACGAGCAGTACTTC.

The rearrangement links TRBV18 to TRBJ2-5, with 13 bases lining up with TRBD2. CDR1 and CDR2 from the germline V gene are KGHSH and LQKENI. The junction had 3 bases not matched to a gene; V was cut back by 3 bases and J by 5 bases. The CDR3 has 15 amino acids. The CDR3 DNA is TGTGCCAGCTCACCTGGACTAGCGGGAGCGGAGACCCAGTACTTC. It codes for CASSPGLAGAETQYF.

Here the CDR3 reads CASSEARGGWYEQYF. For the CDR3, the DNA is TGTGCCAGCAGTGAAGCGCGTGGGGGCTGGTACGAGCAGTACTTC. The J gene is TRBJ2-7, the V gene TRBV6-1; perhaps TRBD1 as D (6 bases). This CDR3 has 15 residues. Trimming cost V 0 bases and J 4 bases, with 13 bases left between them. Germline CDR1 MNHNS, CDR2 SASEGT.

The genes are TRBV7-6 and TRBJ2-5; weak D call: TRBD2 (5 bases). The CDR3 extends over 14 amino acids. CDR1 is SGHVS and CDR2 is FNYEAQ in the germline V gene. The germline V and J ends were trimmed by 4 bases and 5 bases, with 14 bases remaining between them. CDR3 sequence (DNA): TGTGCCAGCAGCTCCCCCCAGCGGCCGGAGACCCAGTACTTC. The encoded protein is CASSSPQRPETQYF.

V and J are TRBV7-3 and TRBJ2-2; D unclear. The V gene's germline CDR1 is SGHTA and CDR2 FQGTGA. The V gene lost 5 bases and the J gene lost 5 bases, with 12 bases spanning the gap. The CDR3 is made up of 14 amino acids. The CDR3 nucleotides are TGTGCCAGCAGCCTTAGTCCGGGTACCGGGGAGCTGTTTTTT. Its translation: CASSLSPGTGELFF. Full variable domain (remainder filled in from reference TRBV7-3 and TRBJ2-2): GAGVSQTPSNKVTEKGKYVELRCDPISGHTALYWYRQSLGQGPEFLIYFQGTGAADDSGLPNDRFFAVRPEGSVSTLKIQRTERGDSAVYLCASSLSPGTGELFFGEGSRLTVL.

V usage is TRBV7-3 and J usage is TRBJ2-6; D may be TRBD1 (7 bases). Trimming took 4 bases from V and 3 from J, leaving 10 bases between them. The CDR3 has 15 residues. Germline-derived CDR1 and CDR2 are SGHTA and FQGTGA. The CDR3, as DNA: TGTGCCAGCAGCTCCAGGGGGGTTGGGGCCAACGTCCTGACTTTC. Encoded protein: CASSSRGVGANVLTF.

CDR3 sequence: CASSGQTGEPNSPLHF. The CDR3 nucleotides read TGTGCCAGCAGTGGACAAACCGGGGAACCTAATTCACCCCTCCACTTT. The chain employs TRBV6-1 and TRBJ1-6; unclear D gene. The CDR3 length is 16 residues. V shed 4 bases and J shed 6 bases, with 16 bases lying between them. CDR1 is MNHNS and CDR2 is SASEGT in the germline V gene.

The V and J genes are TRBV5-4 and TRBJ1-4; weak D call: TRBD1 (5 bases). CDR3 size: 13 residues. Germline-derived CDR1 and CDR2 are SGHNT and YYREEE (reference sequence). Trimming stripped 6 bases from V and 8 bases from J, with 14 bases between. CDR3 loop: CASTQGEGEKLFF. As DNA, the CDR3 is TGTGCCAGCACCCAGGGAGAGGGGGAAAAACTGTTTTTT.

The table lists this clone with a few counts. The chain carries TRBV13 and TRBJ1-2, with no clear D. The germline V and J ends were trimmed by 1 base and 3 bases, with 18 bases remaining between them. This CDR3 has 17 amino acids. The V gene's germline CDR1 is PRHDT and CDR2 FYEKMQ (reference sequence). The CDR3 DNA reads as TGTGCCAGCAGCTTAGCCCCCTCGACGGCCCCGGACTATGGCTACACCTTC. Amino acids: CASSLAPSTAPDYGYTF.

The gene calls are TRBV7-6 and TRBJ2-5, with 7 bases lining up with TRBD1. J was trimmed by 5 bases and V by 5 bases; bases with no gene match: 11. The CDR3 is made up of 15 amino acids. Germline-derived CDR1 and CDR2 are SGHVS and FNYEAQ. CDR3 protein: CASSITTGLVETQYF. CDR3 in DNA: TGTGCCAGCAGCATCACGACAGGGCTTGTCGAGACCCAGTACTTC.

The V gene is TRBV5-1, the J gene TRBJ2-7; D remains unclear. CDR3 length: 14 residues. Trimming pared 2 bases from V and 1 base from J, leaving 10 bases between. Germline loops: CDR1 SGHRS, CDR2 YFSETQ. This chain's CDR3 is CASSFGRVSYEQYF. The DNA for the CDR3 is TGCGCCAGCAGCTTCGGCCGGGTTTCCTACGAGCAGTACTTC.

The rearrangement uses TRBV18 and TRBJ1-5; TRBD1 is a possible D gene (5 bases). CDR3 size: 14 residues. Per the germline V gene, CDR1 is KGHSH and CDR2 is LQKENI. V gave up 5 bases and J gave up 0 bases, with 8 bases separating them. CDR3 nucleotides: TGTGCCAGCTCATGGGGGGATAGCAATCAGCCCCAGCATTTT. Protein product: CASSWGDSNQPQHF.

This clone was seen a single time. J is TRBJ2-7 and V is TRBV18, with 7 bases lining up with TRBD2. V shed 2 bases and J 2 bases; nucleotides not matched to a gene: 9. The CDR3 has 16 residues. From germline, CDR1 is KGHSH and CDR2 LQKENI. CDR3 DNA: TGTGCCAGCTCACCAGGTTATGCTAGCGGAGCCTACGAGCAGTACTTC. Its protein product is CASSPGYASGAYEQYF.

Only one count was recorded for this clone. The chain couples TRBV18 to TRBJ2-3; D possibly corresponds to TRBD1 (6 bases). Trimming removed 1 base at V and 2 bases at J, with 10 bases between. CDR3 length equals 15 residues. Germline assignment: CDR1 KGHSH and CDR2 LQKENI. In DNA, the CDR3 is TGTGCCAGCTCACCACGCACAGGGCCCACAGATACGCAGTATTTT. Translating gives CASSPRTGPTDTQYF.